The text below deals with one TCR beta chain. This clone was observed a few times. It has no known antigen specificity. No base quality information exists; no much larger clone differs at one position. Taken from the germline V gene, the CDR1 and CDR2 loops are SNHLY and FYNNEI. The trim is 8 bases for V and 9 bases for J, with a gap of 17 bases between the germline ends. Measured from the cysteine to the phenylalanine, the CDR3 is 13 residues long. Only CDR3 DNA remains: 39 bases, in frame from the first base. The sample originates from a study of vaccination effects on CD4 cells after COVID-19 (dated by TCRdb to 2022 to 2024). With regard to the full study: The ViraFEST assay stimulated PBMC with viral peptide pools and then used TCR sequencing to identify antigen-specific CD4+ T cell clonotypes by expansion. In both COVID-19 convalescent patients and infection-naive vaccine recipients, the study compared SARS-CoV-2 spike-specific CD4+ TCR repertoires from before mRNA vaccination with those from after it. Each participant got two doses of an mRNA SARS-CoV-2 vaccine, either BNT162b2 or mRNA-1273. Pre-vaccine samples from a couple of convalescent patients were drawn 16 days and one week before the first dose, 142 and 148 days after COVID-19 diagnosis. Each well held around 1.9 million PBMC cultured in IMDM containing roughly 5% human AB serum, 8 to 10 IU/ml IL-2 and gentamicin, along with roughly 10 ug/ml peptides. Cultures from other donors in the study were sequenced with the Oncomine TCR Beta short-read assay on an Illumina iSeq 100. Altogether, some ten COVID-19 convalescent patients and a few SARS-CoV-2-naive healthy vaccine recipients made up the full study.

Libraries came from the immunoSEQ multiplex PCR assay. DNA from the cultured, isolated CD4+ T cells was subjected to TCR beta CDR3 sequencing. In the paper's pipeline: Non-productive TCR sequences were removed and reads were trimmed to the CDR3 region, keeping CDR3s of at least 7 amino acids. Antigen-specific clonotypes were identified with the MANAFEST web app by comparing expansion in peptide wells against reference cultures. Positive clones required FDR<0.05 expansion versus reference and all other wells, odds ratio above 5, and frequency above 0.1% in two replicate wells. Cross-reactive clonotypes were defined as significantly expanded in SARS-CoV-2 spike wells and in at least one common cold coronavirus spike condition. CDR3 similarity was assessed by Levenshtein distance with the stringdist R package, and unrooted trees were built with ape in R 3.6.1. This immuneACCESS table, as held by TCRdb, lists in-frame sequences with V and J called but not all clones. Of the missing ones, under half trace to an unresolved V gene in checked studies; the others have no known cause. V and J calls and clone size follow that table, whereas D and trimming were derived from the DNA. Across this sample there are roughly 68,000 clones, with more than 60% seen only once. The top ten hold approximately 22% of the sample.

After more than 9 days of culture, CD4+ T cells were isolated with the EasySep CD4+ T cell isolation kit. PCR-confirmed SARS-CoV-2 infection had occurred in convalescent patients between March and December 2020, before the Alpha, Beta and Delta variants emerged in the United States. Half of the culture medium was replaced with fresh IL-2-containing medium on days 3 and 7. Each peptide stimulation condition was cultured in triplicate wells unless otherwise noted. PBMC were separated from whole blood using Ficoll-Paque Plus gradient centrifugation and were then either cryopreserved at -140C or used fresh. The QIAamp micro DNA kit was used to extract genomic DNA from the cultured CD4+ T cells. Study-wide findings and limitations: At late post-vaccination timepoints, both infection-induced and vaccine-induced clones showed marked clonal contraction, consistent with waning T cell responses. The study was limited by a small number of convalescent patients, and early post-infection timepoints were lacking. In convalescent patients, the post-vaccine spike-reactive repertoire consisted mainly of new vaccine-induced clones, largely distinct from infection-induced clones.

This specimen was CD4+ T cells from PBMCs cultured without peptide, taken before COVID-19 vaccination. The rearrangement combines TRBV2 with TRBJ2-1; TRBD1 is a possible D gene, resting on 5 matching bases. This TCR was sampled from a human donor who had a prior SARS-CoV-2 infection. The DNA sequence follows: TGTGCCAGCTACGGTGAAGGGGCGAGTGAGCAGTTCTTC. Its translation is CASYGEGASEQFF.